This TCR beta chain is drawn from a study of blood T cell repertoires in COVID-19. The assay was immunoSEQ multiplex PCR, and TCRdb's table has in-frame clones only and misses some. Of approximately 260,000 clones detected, approximately 87% appear once; the ten largest clones hold around 9.2%. The CDR3 totals 13 residues. The germline gives CDR1 LNHDA, CDR2 SQIVND (reference sequence). V was pared by 8 bases and J by 3 bases, with 4 bases of the junction left unmatched. The chain combines TRBV19 with TRBJ2-5, with 9 bases aligning to TRBD2. The sequence came from a human donor in a cohort sampled during active COVID-19. Sequenced: peripheral blood. DNA of the CDR3: TGTGCCAGTGGGCTAGCGGGGAAAGAGACCCAGTACTTC. This encodes CASGLAGKETQYF. The whole variable domain, filled in from reference TRBV19 and TRBJ2-5, reads DGGITQSPKYLFRKEGQNVTLSCEQNLNHDAMYWYRQDPGQGLRLIYYSQIVNDFQKGDIAEGYSVSREKKESFPLTVTSAQKNPTAFYLCASGLAGKETQYFGPGTRLLVL.